Sequencing of this T cell receptor beta chain was carried out in a study of PD-L1 blockade in urothelial cancer. This table comes from immunoSEQ multiplex PCR, and its TCRdb copy is limited to in-frame clones, with some not included. This sample yields around 35,000 clones, of which under 90% are seen a single time; 15% to 19% belongs to the top ten. Germline lookup yields CDR1 SGHRS and CDR2 YFSETQ. V was clipped by 1 base and J by 3 bases; unmatched bases: 4. The CDR3 totals 14 residues. Noted time point: pretreatment peripheral blood. Sequencing used PBMCs, obtained around atezolizumab (anti-PD-L1) treatment. The chain combines TRBV5-1 with TRBJ2-7, with 7 positions matching TRBD1. The receptor's source is a man in his sixties with urothelial cancer. The CDR3 loop reads CASSLSGQDYEQYF. For the CDR3, the DNA is TGCGCCAGCAGCTTGTCCGGACAGGACTACGAGCAGTACTTC.